This TCR beta chain was profiled in a study of T cells in localized non-small cell lung cancer. The method was immunoSEQ multiplex PCR; TCRdb's version includes in-frame clones alone and lacks a portion of them. The sample shows 1,500 to 2,000 clones, about 38% of them seen only once. Comment on this clone: Its antigen is unidentified.

Findings of the study overall: In adjacent lung, a median around 52 of the top 100 tumor clones were found. Tumor showed lower T cell clonality than uninvolved adjacent lung, where it was highest. Sequence data derive from only one tumor region, so heterogeneity remains possible.

CDR1 and CDR2 (germline): KGHSH, LQKENI. The CDR3 sequence is 14 residues long. V shed 5 bases and J shed 2 bases, with 12 bases lying between them. V gene TRBV18 combines with J gene TRBJ1-2, with D perhaps TRBD1 (5 bases). This sequence was found in a woman aged 40 to 75 with stage II lung adenocarcinoma. Here the sequenced sample was lung tumor tissue, taken before any cancer treatment. CDR3 region: CASSSGGENYGYTF. CDR3 DNA: TGTGCCAGCTCATCGGGAGGGGAAAACTATGGCTACACCTTC.